The 13 T cell receptor beta chains reported below all come from one sample, sequenced in a study of control samples from healthy donors and cancer patients. Sequencing used immunoSEQ multiplex PCR; TCRdb keeps in-frame clones, though not all of them. Of about 160,000 clones in the sample, around 94% are singletons; the top ten hold about 15%. Specimen: PBMCs. Receptor source: a man between 60 and 75 years old with colorectal cancer.

This chain joins TRBV7-8 and TRBJ1-5, with no clear D. Germline V lookup: CDR1 SGHVS, CDR2 FQNEAQ. The CDR3 consists of 13 residues. Deletions cut 2 bases from V and 6 bases from J, with 8 bases between. This chain's CDR3 is CASSLSVTQPQHF. Here the CDR3 DNA reads TGTGCCAGCAGCTTATCGGTGACTCAGCCCCAGCATTTT. Variable domain in full (rest from reference TRBV7-8 and TRBJ1-5): GAGVSQSPRYKVAKRGQDVALRCDPISGHVSLFWYQQALGQGPEFLTYFQNEAQLDKSGLPSDRFFAERPEGSVSTLKIQRTQQEDSAVYLCASSLSVTQPQHFGDGTRLSIL.

This chain links TRBV7-2 with TRBJ2-5, with TRBD2 matching 8 bases. Losses at the gene ends were 0 bases for V and 4 bases for J; bases not matched to a gene: 7. Germline CDR1 and CDR2: SGHTA and FQGNSA. The CDR3 has 16 residues. CDR3 sequence: CASSLAPPGGSETQYF. The CDR3 bases are TGTGCCAGCAGCTTAGCGCCGCCGGGGGGGTCAGAGACCCAGTACTTC.

The chain carries TRBV5-4 and TRBJ2-2; TRBD2 agrees at 9 bases. In germline, CDR1 is SGHNT, CDR2 YYREEE (reference sequence). With V trimmed by 3 bases and J by 9 bases, 15 bases remained unmatched. This CDR3 contains 17 residues. In DNA form, the CDR3 reads TGTGCCAGCAGCTCCCCTCTGGGCGGGGGGGGCTCAAGGGAGCTGTTTTTT. Its protein product is CASSSPLGGGGSRELFF.

The table lists this clone with a count of one. The chain combines TRBV7-2 with TRBJ2-2; TRBD2 aligns across 9 bases. The CDR3 consists of 17 residues. The germline gives CDR1 SGHTA, CDR2 FQGNSA. The V gene end was trimmed by 5 bases and the J gene end by 2 bases; junction bases not matched to a gene: 9. CDR3 nucleotides: TGTGCCAGCAGCAATTATGCGGGGGGGCCTAACACCGGGGAGCTGTTTTTT. It encodes CASSNYAGGPNTGELFF.

The chain combines TRBV7-9 with TRBJ1-1; no firm D call. CDR3 length: 15 residues. Germline CDR1 and CDR2: SEHNR and FQNEAQ (reference sequence). The V and J ends lost 1 base and 0 bases respectively, with 9 bases between them. The CDR3 sequence: CASSLEAGLNTEAFF. In DNA form, the CDR3 reads TGTGCCAGCAGCTTAGAAGCAGGTTTGAACACTGAAGCTTTCTTT.

The V and J genes are TRBV11-2 and TRBJ1-5; possibly TRBD1 for D (5 bases). The germline CDR1 and CDR2 sequences are SGHAT and FQNNGV. V dropped 5 bases and J dropped 2 bases, with 10 bases sitting between them. This CDR3 is 14 amino acids long. The CDR3 DNA follows: TGTGCCAGCAGCCAGGGAGCGGGCAATCAGCCCCAGCATTTT. Protein product: CASSQGAGNQPQHF.

The chain employs TRBV3-1 (or the pseudogene TRBV3-2) and TRBJ1-1; D is undetermined. The V and J ends lost 4 bases and 0 bases respectively, with 9 bases between them. Looked up from germline, CDR1 is LGHDT and CDR2 is YNNKEL (reference sequence). CDR3 length equals 14 residues. CDR3 amino acids: CASSLWSLNTEAFF. The DNA for the CDR3 is TGTGCCAGCAGCCTTTGGAGCCTGAACACTGAAGCTTTCTTT.

CDR3 in DNA: TGTGCCAGCAGGTTCCCGGGACAGGGGCGGTACGAGCAGTACTTC. It specifies CASRFPGQGRYEQYF. The rearrangement joins TRBV7-2 to TRBJ2-7, with 10 bases identical to TRBD1. V was clipped by 6 bases and J by 4 bases; unmatched bases: 9. Per germline, CDR1 SGHTA and CDR2 FQGNSA. This CDR3 contains 15 residues.

The chain joins TRBV30 to TRBJ1-1; the match to TRBD1 covers 12 bases. CDR3 length equals 14 residues. CDR1 and CDR2 (germline): GTSNPN, SVGIG (reference sequence). The ends lost 2 bases at V and 10 bases at J; junction bases unmatched: 8. CDR3 sequence reads: CAWSPLGQGASAFF. CDR3 DNA: TGTGCCTGGAGTCCGCTGGGACAGGGGGCGTCAGCTTTCTTT.

J is TRBJ1-1 and V is TRBV15; D gene uncertain. The CDR3 sequence is 13 residues long. V lost 1 base and J 4 bases, leaving 7 bases between the germline ends. Germline assignment: CDR1 LNHNV and CDR2 YYDKDF (reference sequence). The DNA of the CDR3 is TGTGCCACCAGCAGAGCCAGTAGCACTGAAGCTTTCTTT. Translation gives CATSRASSTEAFF.

This chain links TRBV21-1 with TRBJ1-6; the table's D call, TRBD1, has no DNA check behind it. TRBV21-1 is a recognized pseudogene. This CDR3 has 13 residues. In DNA, the CDR3 is TGTGCCACCCCGGGACAGGGAAATTCACCCCTCCACTTT. As protein: CATPGQGNSPLHF.

The CDR3 loop reads CASSLWPSLEQYF. DNA of the CDR3: TGCGCCAGCAGCTTGTGGCCTAGCCTCGAGCAGTACTTC. This chain connects TRBV5-1 to TRBJ2-7; D possibly corresponds to TRBD2 (5 bases). The length of the CDR3 is 13 residues. Germline V gene data show CDR1 as SGHRS and CDR2 as YFSETQ. Trimming stripped 1 base from V and 6 bases from J, with 11 bases between.

The chain uses TRBV27 and TRBJ1-1; 11 bases are shared with TRBD1. The germline CDR1 and CDR2 sequences are MNHEY and SMNVEV (reference sequence). CDR3 length: 17 amino acids. Trimming removed 0 bases from V and 2 bases from J; junction bases left unmatched: 5. Here the CDR3 reads CASSLSRTGGVNTEAFF. The CDR3 DNA sequence: TGTGCCAGCAGTTTATCCCGGACAGGGGGCGTTAACACTGAAGCTTTCTTT.